This is a list of T cell receptor beta chains from one sample in a study of blood T cell repertoires in COVID-19. The method was immunoSEQ multiplex PCR; TCRdb's version includes in-frame clones alone and lacks a portion of them. The sample shows 120,000 to 150,000 clones, 84% of them seen only once. What was sequenced was peripheral blood. Receptor source: a human donor in a cohort sampled during active COVID-19. CDR3s include the opening cysteine and the closing phenylalanine or tryptophan. The D gene is left open where the match is weak. Size values are once, few and many counts, or a class for expanded clones, and some rows have none.

>TRBJ1-2|TRBV11-2|few|TRBD1
TGTGCCAGCAGCTCGACAGGGTACTATGGCTACACCTTC
CASSSTGYYGYTF
>TRBJ2-2|TRBV10-2|NA|NA
TGCGCCAGCACCCCCGGGGTAGTGTCCGGGGAGCTGTTTTTT
CASTPGVVSGELFF
>TRBJ1-2|TRBV29-1|NA|TRBD1
TGCAGCGGATTGACAGGGGGCTTTGGCTACACCTTC
CSGLTGGFGYTF
>TRBJ1-3|TRBV5-1|NA|NA
TGCGCCAGCAGCCTCGGACAGACCGCTGGAAACACCATATATTTT
CASSLGQTAGNTIYF
>TRBJ1-2|TRBV27|NA|TRBD1
TGTGCCAGCAGCCTGACAGGGGCTGACTATGGCTACACCTTC
CASSLTGADYGYTF
>TRBJ2-3|TRBV27|NA|NA
TGTGCCAGCAGTTTCCCGGGAACGTTCACAGATACGCAGTATTTT
CASSFPGTFTDTQYF
>TRBJ1-2|TRBV5-1|NA|NA
TGCGCCAGCAGCTTGGACAGTCTTTACTATGGCTACACCTTC
CASSLDSLYYGYTF
>TRBJ2-5|TRBV7-3|NA|NA
TGTGCCAGCAAGGGGGATGGAGAGACCCAGTACTTC
CASKGDGETQYF
>TRBJ1-1|TRBV3-1/TRBV3-2|NA|NA
TGTGCCAGCAGCCAAGCTAACCGCAGGGTGAACACTGAAGCTTTCTTT
CASSQANRRVNTEAFF
>TRBJ2-1|TRBV19|NA|TRBD2
TGTGCCAGTAGTACTCCGGGACTAGCGGGGGGGCGTTACAATGAGCAGTTCTTC
CASSTPGLAGGRYNEQFF
>TRBJ1-6|TRBV6-6|NA|NA
TGTGCCAGCTTCATACAGGGCTCACCCCTCCACTTT
CASFIQGSPLHF
>TRBJ1-6|TRBV9|NA|NA
TGTGCGTCTCAGCTGGGGCAGGGGATCGATTCACCCCTCCACTTT
CASQLGQGIDSPLHF
>TRBJ1-3|TRBV3-1/TRBV3-2|few|TRBD1
TGTGCCAGCAGCCAGACAGGGAAAGGAAACACCATATATTTT
CASSQTGKGNTIYF
>TRBJ1-1|TRBV5-1|NA|NA
TGCGCCAGCAGCTTGGAAGCCACAACTAAAGAAGCTTTCTTT
CASSLEATTKEAFF
>TRBJ1-2|TRBV19|NA|NA
TGTGCCAGTAGTATCGTCAACTATGGCTACACCTTC
CASSIVNYGYTF
>TRBJ2-7|TRBV5-4|NA|NA
TGTGCCAGCACACCGAATACGGGTTTCTACGAGCAGTACTTC
CASTPNTGFYEQYF
>TRBJ2-1|TRBV6-4|NA|TRBD1
TGTGCCAGCAGCCGCGACAGGGACAATGAGCAGTTCTTC
CASSRDRDNEQFF
>TRBJ2-7|TRBV7-2|NA|TRBD1
TGTGCCAGCAGCTCTAACAGGGGACCCTACGAGCAGTACTTC
CASSSNRGPYEQYF
>TRBJ1-1|TRBV3-1/TRBV3-2|NA|NA
TGTGCCAGCAGCCAAGGACTAAGGGGAGGCACTGAAGCTTTCTTT
CASSQGLRGGTEAFF
>TRBJ1-5|TRBV15|NA|TRBD1
TGTGCCACCAGCAGAGGACAGGGAGCGAATGCGCCCCAGCATTTT
CATSRGQGANAPQHF
>TRBJ1-1|TRBV4-3|NA|TRBD1
TGCGCCAGCAGCCAAGAGGCAAGAGGGACAGCCACTGAAGCTTTCTTT
CASSQEARGTATEAFF
>TRBJ2-7|TRBV7-6|once|TRBD1
TGTGCCAGCAGCTCGGGACAGGACTACGAGCAGTACTTC
CASSSGQDYEQYF
>TRBJ1-2|TRBV6-5|NA|NA
TGTGCCAGCAGTAACATCGAAAGATATGGCTACACCTTC
CASSNIERYGYTF
>TRBJ2-1|TRBV14|once|NA
TGTGCCAGCAGCCTACGGGGGTTTTCCTACAATGAGCAGTTCTTC
CASSLRGFSYNEQFF
>TRBJ2-3|TRBV7-9|NA|NA
TGTGCCAGCAGTAGAGGGCTAGCCCCGGATACGCAGTATTTT
CASSRGLAPDTQYF
>TRBJ1-4|TRBV4-3|NA|NA
TGCGCCAGCAGCCCGGGACACCGAAATGAAAAACTGTTTTTT
CASSPGHRNEKLFF
>TRBJ2-5|TRBV5-1|NA|TRBD2
TGCGCCAGCAGCTTGGACGGGACTAGAGGGGAGACCCAGTACTTC
CASSLDGTRGETQYF
>TRBJ2-1|TRBV19|NA|TRBD1
TGTGCCAGTAGGATGGACAGGGGTTCCTACAATGAGCAGTTCTTC
CASRMDRGSYNEQFF
>TRBJ2-2|TRBV7-3|NA|TRBD2
TGTGCCAGCAGCAGAGACACCGGGACTAGCACCGGGGAGCTGTTTTTT
CASSRDTGTSTGELFF
>TRBJ1-5|TRBV18|NA|NA
TGTGCCAGCTCACCGTCGACAGCTAATCAGCCCCAGCATTTT
CASSPSTANQPQHF
>TRBJ1-2|TRBV11-3|NA|TRBD1
TGTGCCAGCAGCTTAGGGGAGACAGGGGCCTTCTATGGCTACACCTTC
CASSLGETGAFYGYTF
>TRBJ2-2|TRBV3-1/TRBV3-2|NA|NA
TGTGCCAGCAGCCCCTATGATCCAGCGGGCGGCGGGGAGCTGTTTTTT
CASSPYDPAGGGELFF
>TRBJ1-1|TRBV18|NA|TRBD1
TGTGCCAGCTCTGCCGACAGGGGCACTGAAGCTTTCTTT
CASSADRGTEAFF
>TRBJ2-1|TRBV7-9|NA|NA
TGTGCCAGCAGCTTAGCTGCTGGAGCAAGGGAGCAGTTCTTC
CASSLAAGAREQFF
>TRBJ1-1|TRBV9|NA|TRBD1
TGTGCCAGCAGCGTTCTCGGGACAGGGGCCCTGAACACTGAAGCTTTCTTT
CASSVLGTGALNTEAFF
>TRBJ1-6|TRBV3-1/TRBV3-2|NA|NA
TGTGCCAGCAGCCAAGATTCGGGGGTAGGCTCACCCCTCCACTTT
CASSQDSGVGSPLHF
>TRBJ1-2|TRBV20-1|NA|NA
TGCAGTGCTAGTCAGGAGGGCTATGGCTACACCTTC
CSASQEGYGYTF
>TRBJ1-2|TRBV6-2/TRBV6-3|NA|TRBD1
TGTGCCAGCAGCAGGGACAGCTATGGCTACACCTTC
CASSRDSYGYTF
>TRBJ2-1|TRBV10-2|few|TRBD1
TGCGCCAGCAAACAGGGGAGAGATGAGCAGTTCTTC
CASKQGRDEQFF
>TRBJ2-3|TRBV29-1|few|NA
TGCAGCGTTGCCCGGGACACCACAGATACGCAGTATTTT
CSVARDTTDTQYF
>TRBJ2-7|TRBV6-2/TRBV6-3|NA|NA
TGTGCCAGCAGCTTCCCCCGGACAGAGGTCTACGAGCAGTACTTC
CASSFPRTEVYEQYF
>TRBJ2-6|TRBV29-1|NA|NA
TGCAGCGTCTATGACCGGGACAACTCTGGGGCCAACGTCCTGACTTTC
CSVYDRDNSGANVLTF
>TRBJ2-2|TRBV11-2|NA|TRBD1
TGTGCCAGCAGCTCGACAGGGGGTAGGACCGGGGAGCTGTTTTTT
CASSSTGGRTGELFF
>TRBJ1-2|TRBV14|NA|TRBD1
TGTGCCAGCAGCCAGATTCCTGACAGGGGATATGGCTACACCTTC
CASSQIPDRGYGYTF
>TRBJ1-2|TRBV15|NA|NA
TGTGCCACCAGCAGAGTCGGCGGGGGGGTTAACTATGGCTACACCTTC
CATSRVGGGVNYGYTF
>TRBJ2-5|TRBV5-4|NA|NA
TGTGCCAGCAGCTTGATAACCGGGTTGCAAGAGACCCAGTACTTC
CASSLITGLQETQYF
>TRBJ2-5|TRBV20-1|NA|NA
TGCAGTGCCCTCCTCTTGACCCAGTACTTC
CSALLLTQYF
>TRBJ1-2|TRBV4-3|NA|NA
TGCGCCAGCAGCCAGTCCCCGGGACACCATCGTAACTATGGCTACACCTTC
CASSQSPGHHRNYGYTF
>TRBJ2-1|TRBV10-2|NA|NA
TGCGCCAGCAGGATAGGGGGGGCGGGTAATGAGCAGTTCTTC
CASRIGGAGNEQFF
>TRBJ1-2|TRBV5-5|NA|NA
TGTGCCAGCAGCTTGGGGAGTCCGGGGGTACTGTTCTATGGCTACACCTTC
CASSLGSPGVLFYGYTF
>TRBJ1-2|TRBV9|many|NA
TGTGCCAGCAGCGTAGATGCAGGGAACTATGGCTACACCTTC
CASSVDAGNYGYTF
>TRBJ1-3|TRBV5-6|NA|NA
TGTGCCAGCAGCTTGGTGCAGGGTCTAAGAAACACCATATATTTT
CASSLVQGLRNTIYF
>TRBJ2-5|TRBV29-1|NA|TRBD2
TGCAGCGTTGAAGTTAATCCAGCGGGGTACCAAGAGACCCAGTACTTC
CSVEVNPAGYQETQYF
>TRBJ1-3|TRBV7-2|NA|NA
TGTGCCAGCAGCTTAGAGGAGGGAAACACCATATATTTT
CASSLEEGNTIYF
>TRBJ1-5|TRBV30|once|NA
TGTGCCTGGAGTAAGGGTGGAGGTCAGCCCCAGCATTTT
CAWSKGGGQPQHF